What follows is one T cell receptor (beta chain) and its context. Its target is unknown. This entry belongs to a study of blood T cells in healthy people across ages. The use of a sample-barcoded 5' primer and a J-beta primer mix characterized a second PCR of about 7 to 12 cycles. TCRdb fed the 5' RACE reads into MiXCR, producing one record per CDR3 protein. Of about 670,000 distinct CDR3 sequences detected, around 38% appear once; the ten largest clones hold approximately 29%. There are 14 residues in the CDR3. The germline V and J ends were trimmed by 0 bases and 3 bases, with 5 bases remaining between them. Germline V gives CDR1 LGHNA, CDR2 YNFKEQ. Findings of the study overall: From one million sequenced T cells, diversity estimates were lower bounds. In older individuals, TCR beta diversity per million T cells was lower, falling roughly linearly with age. Naive CD4+ cells and diversity were both higher in long-lived donors than in aged donors. Unsorted PBMC input precluded a conclusive naive versus antigen-experienced comparison.

This chain joins TRBV4-2 and TRBJ1-4, with D uncertain. Material for sequencing was blood. This sequence was found in a man older than 75 in good health. The CDR3 region has the DNA TGTGCCAGCAGCCAAGATGTAGCTAATGAAAAACTGTTTTTT. Translation gives CASSQDVANEKLFF.